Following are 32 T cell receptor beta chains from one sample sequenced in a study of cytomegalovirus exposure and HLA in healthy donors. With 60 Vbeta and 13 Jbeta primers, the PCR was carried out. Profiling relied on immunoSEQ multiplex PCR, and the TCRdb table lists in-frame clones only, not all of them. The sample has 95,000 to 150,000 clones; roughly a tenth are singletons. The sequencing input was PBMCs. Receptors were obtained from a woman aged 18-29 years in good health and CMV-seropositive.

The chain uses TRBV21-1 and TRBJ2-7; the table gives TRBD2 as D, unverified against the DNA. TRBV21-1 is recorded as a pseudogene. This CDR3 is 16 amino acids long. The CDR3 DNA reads TGTGCCAGCTTCCAAACGGAGCGGGAGGTTTGGTACGAGCAGTACTTC. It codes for CASFQTEREVWYEQYF.

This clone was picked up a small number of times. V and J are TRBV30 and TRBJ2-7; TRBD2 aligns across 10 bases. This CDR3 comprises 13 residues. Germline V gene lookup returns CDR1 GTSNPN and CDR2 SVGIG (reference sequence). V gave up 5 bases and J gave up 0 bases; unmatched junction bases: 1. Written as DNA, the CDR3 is TGTGCCTGGGGGACTAGCGTCTCCTACGAGCAGTACTTC. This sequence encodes CAWGTSVSYEQYF.

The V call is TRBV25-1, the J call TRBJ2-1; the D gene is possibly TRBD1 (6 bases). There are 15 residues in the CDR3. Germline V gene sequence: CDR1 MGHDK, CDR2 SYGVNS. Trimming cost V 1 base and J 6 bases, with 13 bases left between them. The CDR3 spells CASSESGAGLNEQFF. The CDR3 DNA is TGTGCCAGCAGTGAATCAGGGGCAGGCCTCAATGAGCAGTTCTTC.

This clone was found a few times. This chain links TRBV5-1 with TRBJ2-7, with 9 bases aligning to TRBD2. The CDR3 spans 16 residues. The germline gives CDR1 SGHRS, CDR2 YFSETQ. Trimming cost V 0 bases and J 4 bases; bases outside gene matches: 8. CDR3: CASSLGATSGPYEQYF. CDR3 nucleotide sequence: TGCGCCAGCAGCTTGGGGGCAACTAGCGGGCCGTACGAGCAGTACTTC. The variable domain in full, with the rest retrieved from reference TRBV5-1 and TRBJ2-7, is KAGVTQTPRYLIKTRGQQVTLSCSPISGHRSVSWYQQTPGQGLQFLFEYFSETQRNKGNFPGRFSGRQFSNSRSEMNVSTLELGDSALYLCASSLGATSGPYEQYFGPGTRLTVT.

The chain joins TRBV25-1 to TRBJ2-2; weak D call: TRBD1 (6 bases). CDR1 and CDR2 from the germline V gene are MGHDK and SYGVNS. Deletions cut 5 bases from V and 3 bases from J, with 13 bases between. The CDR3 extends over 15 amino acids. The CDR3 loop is CASSIQGLDTGELFF. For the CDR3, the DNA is TGTGCCAGCAGTATACAGGGTCTCGACACCGGGGAGCTGTTTTTT.

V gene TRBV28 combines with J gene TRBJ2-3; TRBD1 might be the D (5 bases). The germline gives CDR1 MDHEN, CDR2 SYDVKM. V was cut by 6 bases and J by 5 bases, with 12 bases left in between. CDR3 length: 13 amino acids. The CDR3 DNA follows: TGTGCCAGCAGCACGCAGGGTTTAGATACGCAGTATTTT. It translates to CASSTQGLDTQYF.

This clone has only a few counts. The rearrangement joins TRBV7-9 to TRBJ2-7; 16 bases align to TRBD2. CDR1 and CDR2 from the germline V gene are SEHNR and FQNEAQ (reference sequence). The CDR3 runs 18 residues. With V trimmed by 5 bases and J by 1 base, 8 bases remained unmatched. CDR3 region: CASSPGLAGGSGSYEQYF. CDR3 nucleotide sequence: TGTGCCAGCAGCCCGGGACTAGCGGGAGGGAGTGGTTCCTACGAGCAGTACTTC.

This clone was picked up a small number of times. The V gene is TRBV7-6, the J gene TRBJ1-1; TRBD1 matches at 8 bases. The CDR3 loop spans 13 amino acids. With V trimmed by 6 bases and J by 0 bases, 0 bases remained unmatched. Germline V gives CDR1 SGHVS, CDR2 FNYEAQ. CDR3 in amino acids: CASRQGVNTEAFF. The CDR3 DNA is TGTGCCAGCAGACAGGGGGTGAACACTGAAGCTTTCTTT.

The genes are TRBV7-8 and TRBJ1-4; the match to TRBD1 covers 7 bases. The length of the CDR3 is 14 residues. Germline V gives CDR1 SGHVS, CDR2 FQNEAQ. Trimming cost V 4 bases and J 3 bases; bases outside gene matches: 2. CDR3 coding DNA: TGTGCCAGCAGCTCCGGGACAGCTAATGAAAAACTGTTTTTT. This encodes CASSSGTANEKLFF. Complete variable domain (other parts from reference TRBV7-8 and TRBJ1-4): GAGVSQSPRYKVAKRGQDVALRCDPISGHVSLFWYQQALGQGPEFLTYFQNEAQLDKSGLPSDRFFAERPEGSVSTLKIQRTQQEDSAVYLCASSSGTANEKLFFGSGTQLSVL.

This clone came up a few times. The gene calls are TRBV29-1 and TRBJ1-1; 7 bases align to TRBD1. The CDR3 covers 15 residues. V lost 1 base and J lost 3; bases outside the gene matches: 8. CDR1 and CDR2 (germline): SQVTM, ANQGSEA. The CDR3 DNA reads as TGCAGCGTTGAAGCCCCGGGACAGAAGGACACTGAAGCTTTCTTT. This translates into CSVEAPGQKDTEAFF.

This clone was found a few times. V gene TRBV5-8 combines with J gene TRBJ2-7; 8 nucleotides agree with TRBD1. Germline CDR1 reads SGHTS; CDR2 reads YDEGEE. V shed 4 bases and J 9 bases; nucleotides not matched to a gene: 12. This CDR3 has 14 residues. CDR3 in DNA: TGTGCCAGCAGCGTACTGGGGACAGGTGCTGGGCAGTACTTC. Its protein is CASSVLGTGAGQYF.

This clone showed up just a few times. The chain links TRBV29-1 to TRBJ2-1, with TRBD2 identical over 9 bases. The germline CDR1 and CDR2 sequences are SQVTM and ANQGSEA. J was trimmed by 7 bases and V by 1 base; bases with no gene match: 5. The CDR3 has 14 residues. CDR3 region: CSVEVGRGGNEQFF. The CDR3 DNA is TGCAGCGTTGAAGTTGGGCGGGGGGGGAATGAGCAGTTCTTC.

Here the CDR3 DNA reads TGTGCCAGCAGCGACATGGCGTTTGACGGCTATGGCTACACCTTC. Translation: CASSDMAFDGYGYTF. The chain is built from TRBV7-9 and TRBJ1-2; D unresolved. CDR3 length: 15 residues. The V end was cut by 5 bases, the J end by 4 bases, with 17 bases between. The V gene's germline CDR1 is SEHNR and CDR2 FQNEAQ (reference sequence). The full variable domain, rest sourced from reference TRBV7-9 and TRBJ1-2, is DTGVSQNPRHKITKRGQNVTFRCDPISEHNRLYWYRQTLGQGPEFLTYFQNEAQLEKSRLLSDRFSAERPKGSFSTLEIQRTEQGDSAMYLCASSDMAFDGYGYTFGSGTRLTVV.

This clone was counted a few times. The CDR3 loop is CASSSRGKSGNTIYF. The CDR3 DNA sequence: TGTGCCAGCAGCTCCAGGGGGAAATCTGGAAACACCATATATTTT. V is TRBV11-2 and J is TRBJ1-3, with 7 positions matching TRBD1. The CDR3 loop spans 15 amino acids. Trimming removed 4 bases from V and 1 base from J; junction bases left unmatched: 4. Germline CDR1 and CDR2: SGHAT and FQNNGV.

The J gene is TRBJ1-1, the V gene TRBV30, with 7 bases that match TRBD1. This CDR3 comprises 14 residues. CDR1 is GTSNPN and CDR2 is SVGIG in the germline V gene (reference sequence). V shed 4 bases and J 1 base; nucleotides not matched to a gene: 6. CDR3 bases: TGTGCCTGGAAACTCCGGGACAGGAACACTGAAGCTTTCTTT. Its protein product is CAWKLRDRNTEAFF.

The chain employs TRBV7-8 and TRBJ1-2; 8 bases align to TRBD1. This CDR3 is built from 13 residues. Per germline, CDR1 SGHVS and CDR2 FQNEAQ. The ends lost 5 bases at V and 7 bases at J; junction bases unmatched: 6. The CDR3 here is CASSQTGVGGYTF. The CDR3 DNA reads TGTGCCAGCAGCCAGACAGGGGTCGGTGGCTACACCTTC. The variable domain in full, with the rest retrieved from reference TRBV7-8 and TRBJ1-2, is GAGVSQSPRYKVAKRGQDVALRCDPISGHVSLFWYQQALGQGPEFLTYFQNEAQLDKSGLPSDRFFAERPEGSVSTLKIQRTQQEDSAVYLCASSQTGVGGYTFGSGTRLTVV.

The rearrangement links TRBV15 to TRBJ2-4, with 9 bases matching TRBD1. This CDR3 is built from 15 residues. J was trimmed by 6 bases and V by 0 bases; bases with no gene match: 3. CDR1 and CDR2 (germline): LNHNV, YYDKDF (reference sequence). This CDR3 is CATSREPGQGNIQYF. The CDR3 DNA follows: TGTGCCACCAGCAGAGAACCGGGACAGGGAAACATTCAGTACTTC.

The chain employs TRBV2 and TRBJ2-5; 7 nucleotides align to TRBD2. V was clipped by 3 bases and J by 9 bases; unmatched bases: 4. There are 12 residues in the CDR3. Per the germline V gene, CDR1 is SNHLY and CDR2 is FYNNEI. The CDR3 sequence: CASSEREKAQYF. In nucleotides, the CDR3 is TGTGCCAGCAGTGAGCGGGAGAAAGCCCAGTACTTC.

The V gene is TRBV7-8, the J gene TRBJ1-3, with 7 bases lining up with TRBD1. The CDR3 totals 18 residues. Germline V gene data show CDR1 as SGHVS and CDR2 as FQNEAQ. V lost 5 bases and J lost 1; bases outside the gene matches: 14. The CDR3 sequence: CASSVTGDAGWSGNTIYF. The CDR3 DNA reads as TGTGCCAGCAGCGTAACAGGGGATGCTGGATGGTCTGGAAACACCATATATTTT.

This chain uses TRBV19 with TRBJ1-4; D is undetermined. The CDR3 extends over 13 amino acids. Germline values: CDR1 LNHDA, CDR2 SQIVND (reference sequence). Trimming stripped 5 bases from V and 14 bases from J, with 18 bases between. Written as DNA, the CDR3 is TGTGCCAGTAGTGTAACGATGCTGGAGAGGCTGTTTTTT. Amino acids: CASSVTMLERLFF.

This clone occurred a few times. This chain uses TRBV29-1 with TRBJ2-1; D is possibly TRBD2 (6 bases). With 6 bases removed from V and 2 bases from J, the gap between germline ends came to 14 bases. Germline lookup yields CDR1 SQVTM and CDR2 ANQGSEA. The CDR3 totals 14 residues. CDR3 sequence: CSVTFTSPYNEQFF. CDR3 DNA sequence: TGCAGCGTAACCTTCACTAGCCCCTACAATGAGCAGTTCTTC.

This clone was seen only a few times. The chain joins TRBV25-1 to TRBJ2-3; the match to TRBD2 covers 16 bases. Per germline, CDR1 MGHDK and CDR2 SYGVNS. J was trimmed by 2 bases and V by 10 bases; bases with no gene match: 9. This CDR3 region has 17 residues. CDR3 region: CAISGTSGGENTDTQYF. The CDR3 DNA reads TGTGCCATCTCGGGGACTAGCGGGGGGGAAAACACAGATACGCAGTATTTT. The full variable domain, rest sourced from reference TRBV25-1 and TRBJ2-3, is EADIYQTPRYLVIGTGKKITLECSQTMGHDKMYWYQQDPGMELHLIHYSYGVNSTEKGDLSSESTVSRIRTEHFPLTLESARPSHTSQYLCAISGTSGGENTDTQYFGPGTRLTVL.

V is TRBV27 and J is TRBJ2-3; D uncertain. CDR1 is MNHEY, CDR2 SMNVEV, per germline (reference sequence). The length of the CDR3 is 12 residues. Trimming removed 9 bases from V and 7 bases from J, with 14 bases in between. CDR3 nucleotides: TGTGCCAGTGCGTCCACTGTTTATACGCAGTATTTT. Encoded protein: CASASTVYTQYF.

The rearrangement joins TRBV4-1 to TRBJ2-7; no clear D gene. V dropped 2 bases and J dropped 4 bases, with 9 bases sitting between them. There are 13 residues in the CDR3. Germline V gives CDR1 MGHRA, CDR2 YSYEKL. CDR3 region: CASSQNSLYEQYF. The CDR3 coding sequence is TGCGCCAGCAGCCAAAACTCCTTGTACGAGCAGTACTTC.

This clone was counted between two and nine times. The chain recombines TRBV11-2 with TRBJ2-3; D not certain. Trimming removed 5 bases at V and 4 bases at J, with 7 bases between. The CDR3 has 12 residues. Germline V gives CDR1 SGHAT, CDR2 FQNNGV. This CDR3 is CASSPKSDTQYF. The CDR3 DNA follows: TGTGCCAGCAGCCCAAAATCAGATACGCAGTATTTT. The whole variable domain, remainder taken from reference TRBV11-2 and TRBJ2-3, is EAGVAQSPRYKIIEKRQSVAFWCNPISGHATLYWYQQILGQGPKLLIQFQNNGVVDDSQLPKDRFSAERLKGVDSTLKIQPAKLEDSAVYLCASSPKSDTQYFGPGTRLTVL.

CDR3 nucleotides: TGTGCCAGCTCACCACCCCGCGGGAGTAGGGCAGATACGCAGTATTTT. It specifies CASSPPRGSRADTQYF. This rearrangement joins TRBV18 to TRBJ2-3; 7 positions match TRBD2. After removal of 0 bases from V and 4 bases from J, the junction contained 7 bases not matched to a gene. This CDR3 has 16 residues. Per the germline V gene, CDR1 is KGHSH and CDR2 is LQKENI.

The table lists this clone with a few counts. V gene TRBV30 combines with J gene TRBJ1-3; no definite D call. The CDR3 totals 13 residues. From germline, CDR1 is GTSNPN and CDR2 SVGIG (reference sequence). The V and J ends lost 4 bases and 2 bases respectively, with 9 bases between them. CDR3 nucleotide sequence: TGTGCCTGGAATGAAGGAGCTGGAAACACCATATATTTT. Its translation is CAWNEGAGNTIYF.

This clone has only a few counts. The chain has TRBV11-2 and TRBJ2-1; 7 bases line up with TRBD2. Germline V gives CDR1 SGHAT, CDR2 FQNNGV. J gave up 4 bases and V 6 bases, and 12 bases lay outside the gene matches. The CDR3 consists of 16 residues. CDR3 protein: CASRPPWLAEYNEQFF. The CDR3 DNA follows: TGTGCCAGCAGACCGCCGTGGCTAGCGGAATACAATGAGCAGTTCTTC.

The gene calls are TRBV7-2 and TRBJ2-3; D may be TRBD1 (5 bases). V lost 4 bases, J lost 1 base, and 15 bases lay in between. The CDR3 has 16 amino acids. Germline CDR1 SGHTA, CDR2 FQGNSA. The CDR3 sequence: CASSSSQGIRTDTQYF. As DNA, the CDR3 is TGTGCCAGCAGCTCGAGTCAGGGCATCCGCACAGATACGCAGTATTTT.

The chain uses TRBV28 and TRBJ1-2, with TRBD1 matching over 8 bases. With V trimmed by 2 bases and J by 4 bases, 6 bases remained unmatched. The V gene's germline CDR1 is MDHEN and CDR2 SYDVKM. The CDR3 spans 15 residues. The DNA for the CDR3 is TGTGCCAGCAGTTTACGACAGGGGATTACCTATGGCTACACCTTC. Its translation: CASSLRQGITYGYTF.

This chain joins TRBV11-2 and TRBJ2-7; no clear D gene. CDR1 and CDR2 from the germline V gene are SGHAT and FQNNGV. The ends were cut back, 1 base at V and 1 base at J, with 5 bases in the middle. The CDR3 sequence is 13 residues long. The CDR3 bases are TGTGCCAGCAGCTTAGCTAGGTCCTACGAGCAGTACTTC. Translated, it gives CASSLARSYEQYF.

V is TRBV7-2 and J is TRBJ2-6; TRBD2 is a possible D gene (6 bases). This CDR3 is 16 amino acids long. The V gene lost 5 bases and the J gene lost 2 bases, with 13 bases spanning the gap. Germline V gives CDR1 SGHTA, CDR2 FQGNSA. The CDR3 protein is CASSRDSYPGANVLTF. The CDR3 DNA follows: TGTGCCAGCAGCCGGGACTCCTATCCTGGGGCCAACGTCCTGACTTTC.